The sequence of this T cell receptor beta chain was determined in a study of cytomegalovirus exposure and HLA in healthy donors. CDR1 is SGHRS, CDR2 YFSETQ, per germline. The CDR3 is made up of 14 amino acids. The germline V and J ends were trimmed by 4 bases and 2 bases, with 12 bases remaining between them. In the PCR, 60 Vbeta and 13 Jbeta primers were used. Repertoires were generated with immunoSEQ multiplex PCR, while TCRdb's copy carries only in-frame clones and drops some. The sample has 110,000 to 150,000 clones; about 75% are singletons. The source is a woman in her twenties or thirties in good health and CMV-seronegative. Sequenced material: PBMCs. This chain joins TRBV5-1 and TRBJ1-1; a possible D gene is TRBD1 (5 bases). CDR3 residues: CASSGGGDNTEAFF. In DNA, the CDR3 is TGCGCCAGCAGCGGCGGGGGGGACAACACTGAAGCTTTCTTT.